This record looks at one TCR beta chain sequence and its context. Its target is not known. Using immunoSEQ multiplex PCR, the repertoire was profiled, and TCRdb retains in-frame clones only, with some absent. The data contain approximately 160,000 clones, 89% of them singletons. The data are from a study of cytomegalovirus exposure and HLA in healthy donors. An approximately 130-subject validation cohort, separate from the approximately 670-subject first cohort, supplied the donors. Study-wide results and caveats: The dataset shows that most TCR sequences were rare, while some public TCRs occurred in many donors.

The junction had 8 bases not matched to a gene; V was cut back by 10 bases and J by 7 bases. The CDR3 contains 13 residues. Germline lookup yields CDR1 SNHLY and CDR2 FYNNEI. This receptor was identified in a young woman in good health and CMV-seropositive. The genes are TRBV2 and TRBJ1-4, with 8 bases identical to TRBD1. The sequenced sample was PBMCs. This CDR3 is CANQNGQGEKLFF. CDR3 in DNA: TGTGCCAACCAGAACGGACAGGGTGAAAAACTGTTTTTT.